This entry is about one TCR beta chain. The CDR3 is 13 residues long. V was trimmed by 6 bases and J by 6 bases, leaving 14 bases between them. Germline CDR1 reads MDHEN; CDR2 reads SYDVKM. The source of the sample is a study of blood T cell repertoires in COVID-19. About the research overall: Spain, Italy and the United States supplied samples that represented acute and convalescent COVID-19. In each case, the material was cDNA or gDNA derived from T cells, B-cell-depleted T cells, or PBMCs.

Source study methods: Scientists estimated how many nucleated cells there were by amplifying reference gene primers. TCRdb keeps only in-frame clones here, not all; method: immunoSEQ multiplex PCR. D and trimming were read from the DNA, whereas the V and J calls and clone size are those reported in that table. The sample lists 150,000 or so clones, roughly two thirds occurring once. This chain links TRBV28 with TRBJ1-1, with D possibly TRBD1 on 5 matching bases. The specimen was peripheral blood. The TCR originated in a woman in her 70s with acute or convalescent COVID-19. The CDR3 spells CASSQGYNAEAFF. The CDR3 coding sequence is TGTGCCAGCAGCCAGGGTTATAACGCTGAAGCTTTCTTT. The full variable domain, in which reference TRBV28 and TRBJ1-1 provide the parts outside the CDR3, is DVKVTQSSRYLVKRTGEKVFLECVQDMDHENMFWYRQDPGLGLRLIYFSYDVKMKEKGDIPEGYSVSREKKERFSLILESASTNQTSMYLCASSQGYNAEAFFGQGTRLTVV.